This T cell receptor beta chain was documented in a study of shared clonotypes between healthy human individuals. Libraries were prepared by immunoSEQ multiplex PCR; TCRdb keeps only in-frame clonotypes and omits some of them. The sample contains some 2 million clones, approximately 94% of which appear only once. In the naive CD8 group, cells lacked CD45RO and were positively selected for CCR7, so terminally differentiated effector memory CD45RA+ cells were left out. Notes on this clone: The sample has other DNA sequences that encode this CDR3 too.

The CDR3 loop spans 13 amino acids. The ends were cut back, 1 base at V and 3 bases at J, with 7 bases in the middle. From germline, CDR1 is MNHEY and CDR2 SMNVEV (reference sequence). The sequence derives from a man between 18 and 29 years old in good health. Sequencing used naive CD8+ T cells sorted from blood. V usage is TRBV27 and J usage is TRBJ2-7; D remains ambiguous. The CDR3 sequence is CASSLFPGYEQYF. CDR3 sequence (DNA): TGTGCCAGCAGTTTATTTCCAGGCTACGAGCAGTACTTC.